This record looks at one T cell receptor (beta chain) sequence and its context. This entry is derived from a study of T cell changes during pregnancy in multiple sclerosis. Germline lookup yields CDR1 MGHRA and CDR2 YSYEKL. The CDR3 totals 13 residues. V lost 1 base, J lost 6 bases, and 7 bases lay in between. Clones were read by immunoSEQ multiplex PCR, and TCRdb kept only the in-frame ones, dropping some. The sample comprises tens of thousands of clones, 90% to 95% of which are singletons, and less than 0.85% rests with the top ten. The chain employs TRBV4-1 and TRBJ1-5; D call uncertain. This material consisted of peripheral blood, taken in the third trimester of pregnancy. The clonotype comes from a female donor in good health, enrolled as a control in a pregnancy study. Here the CDR3 reads CASSQGGAQPQHF. For the CDR3, the DNA is TGCGCCAGCAGCCAAGGGGGAGCTCAGCCCCAGCATTTT.